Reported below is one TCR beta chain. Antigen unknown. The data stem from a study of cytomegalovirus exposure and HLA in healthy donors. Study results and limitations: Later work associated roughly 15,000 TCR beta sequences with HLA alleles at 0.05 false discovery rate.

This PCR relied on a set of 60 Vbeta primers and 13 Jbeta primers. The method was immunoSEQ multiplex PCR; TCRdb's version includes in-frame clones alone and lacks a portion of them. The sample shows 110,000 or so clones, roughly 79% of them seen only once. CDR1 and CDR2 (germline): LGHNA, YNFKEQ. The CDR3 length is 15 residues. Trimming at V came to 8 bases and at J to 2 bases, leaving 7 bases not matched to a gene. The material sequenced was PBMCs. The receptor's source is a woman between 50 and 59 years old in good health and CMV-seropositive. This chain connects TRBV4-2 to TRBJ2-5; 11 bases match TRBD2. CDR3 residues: CASGNRTSGQETQYF. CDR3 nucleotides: TGTGCCAGCGGTAATCGGACTAGCGGGCAAGAGACCCAGTACTTC.